This TCR beta chain comes out of a study of blood T cell repertoires in COVID-19. Study at large: COVID-19 samples collected from the United States, Italy and Spain covered acute and convalescent phases. In each case, the material was cDNA or gDNA derived from T cells, B-cell-depleted T cells, or PBMCs.

Per the study methods: Amplified reference gene primers provided the basis for estimating nucleated cell counts. Produced via immunoSEQ multiplex PCR; TCRdb's table is partial and in-frame only. The V and J calls and clone size come from that table; D and trimming were worked out from the DNA. The data hold roughly 280,000 clones, with 89% observed a single time. CDR3 length: 16 residues. V gave up 4 bases and J gave up 6 bases, with 17 bases separating them. Germline CDR1 SGDLS, CDR2 YYNGEE. Specimen: peripheral blood. The J gene is TRBJ1-6, the V gene TRBV9; D possibly corresponds to TRBD1 (5 bases). The clonotype comes from a man in his fifties or sixties with acute or convalescent COVID-19. The CDR3 spells CASSRLGRGVNSPLHF. DNA for the CDR3: TGTGCCAGCAGCCGACTTGGGCGGGGGGTTAATTCACCCCTCCACTTT.